The clone carrying this T cell receptor beta chain turned up a few times. Its antigen is undetermined. This sample is drawn from a study of cytomegalovirus exposure and HLA in healthy donors. The wider study: Among the approximately 370 donors who were genotyped, about 80% fell in the genetic ancestry cluster that is associated with self-reported Caucasian donors. Points from the study as a whole: There were reportedly fewer N-insertions in an Asian-associated ancestry cluster than the roughly 700-donor mean, in a later analysis.

The donors, nominally healthy at sampling, likely had unrecorded immune exposures. PCR involved 60 Vbeta and 13 Jbeta primers. Profiling relied on immunoSEQ multiplex PCR, and the TCRdb table lists in-frame clones only, not all of them. The table records 99,000 or so clones, 60% to 80% of them present only once. The length of the CDR3 is 16 residues. Germline CDR1 SQVTM, CDR2 ANQGSEA. With 1 base clipped from V and 1 base from J, the junction kept 10 bases outside the gene matches. Sequencing input: PBMCs. The rearrangement links TRBV29-1 to TRBJ2-7; 7 nucleotides match TRBD1. The clonotype comes from a young man in good health and CMV-seronegative. The CDR3 nucleotides read TGCAGCGTTGAAGGGACTTCCGGGACAGTGTCCTACGAGCAGTACTTC. This sequence encodes CSVEGTSGTVSYEQYF.